This T cell receptor beta chain comes out of a study of cytomegalovirus exposure and HLA in healthy donors. This clone was counted a few times. Its cognate antigen is unknown. Study observations and caveats: A classifier reportedly called cytomegalovirus status with high sensitivity and specificity. The study labeled fewer than 200 TCR beta chains cytomegalovirus-associated.

The length of the CDR3 is 13 residues. V dropped 0 bases and J dropped 7 bases, with 9 bases sitting between them. CDR1 is MGHRA and CDR2 is YSYEKL in the germline V gene. The study ran its PCR with 60 Vbeta and 13 Jbeta primers. This table comes from immunoSEQ multiplex PCR, and its TCRdb copy is limited to in-frame clones, with some not included. The sample has around 110,000 clones, approximately 9.4% seen once. This clonotype was obtained from a man aged 30-40 years in good health and CMV-seronegative. The genes are TRBV4-1 and TRBJ1-2; D is ambiguous. The sequencing input was PBMCs. The chain's CDR3 is CASSQDKRGGYTF. DNA of the CDR3: TGCGCCAGCAGCCAAGATAAGAGAGGTGGCTACACCTTC.